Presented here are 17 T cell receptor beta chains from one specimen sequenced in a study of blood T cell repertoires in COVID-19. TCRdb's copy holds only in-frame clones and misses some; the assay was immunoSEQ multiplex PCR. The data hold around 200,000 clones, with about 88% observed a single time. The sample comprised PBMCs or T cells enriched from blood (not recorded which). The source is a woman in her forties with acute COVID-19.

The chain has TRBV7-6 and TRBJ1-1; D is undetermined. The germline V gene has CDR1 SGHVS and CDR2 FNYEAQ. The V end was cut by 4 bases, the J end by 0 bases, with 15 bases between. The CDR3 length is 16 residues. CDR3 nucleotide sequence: TGTGCCAGCAGCTCCTCCCTTGCAGGTTTGAACACTGAAGCTTTCTTT. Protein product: CASSSSLAGLNTEAFF.

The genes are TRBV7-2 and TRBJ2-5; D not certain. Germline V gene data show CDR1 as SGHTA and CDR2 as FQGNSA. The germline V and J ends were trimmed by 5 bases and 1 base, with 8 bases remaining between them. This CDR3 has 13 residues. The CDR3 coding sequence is TGTGCCAGCAGCCCAGTCCGCCAAGAGACCCAGTACTTC. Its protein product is CASSPVRQETQYF.

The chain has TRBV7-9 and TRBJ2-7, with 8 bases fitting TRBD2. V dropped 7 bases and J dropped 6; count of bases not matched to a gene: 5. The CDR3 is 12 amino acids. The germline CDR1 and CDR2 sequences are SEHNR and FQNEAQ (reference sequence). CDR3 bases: TGTGCCAGCACTAGCGGGCTGGGCGAGCAGTACTTC. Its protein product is CASTSGLGEQYF.

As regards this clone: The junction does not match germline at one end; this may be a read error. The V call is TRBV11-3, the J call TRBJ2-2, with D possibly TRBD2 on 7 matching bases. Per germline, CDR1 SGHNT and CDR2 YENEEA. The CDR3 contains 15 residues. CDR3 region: CASSLGGATTRELFF. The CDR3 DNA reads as TGTGCCAGCAGCTTGGGGGGGGCGACCACCCGGGAGCTGTTTTTT.

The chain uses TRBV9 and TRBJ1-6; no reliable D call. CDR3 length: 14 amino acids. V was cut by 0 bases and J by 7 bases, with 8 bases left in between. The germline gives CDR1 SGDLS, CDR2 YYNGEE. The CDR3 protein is CASSVAPENSPLHF. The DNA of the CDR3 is TGTGCCAGCAGCGTAGCCCCAGAAAATTCACCCCTCCACTTT.

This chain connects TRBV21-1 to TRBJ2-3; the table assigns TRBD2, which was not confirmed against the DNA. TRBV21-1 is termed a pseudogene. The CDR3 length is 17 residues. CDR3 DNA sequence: TGTGCCAGCAGCAAAGCGCTTAGAGTCGACTCCACAGATACGCAGTATTTT. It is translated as CASSKALRVDSTDTQYF.

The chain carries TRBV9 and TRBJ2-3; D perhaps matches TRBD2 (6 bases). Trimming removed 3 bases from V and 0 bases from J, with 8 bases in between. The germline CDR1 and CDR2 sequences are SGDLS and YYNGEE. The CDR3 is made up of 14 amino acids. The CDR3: CASSAGLSTDTQYF. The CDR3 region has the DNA TGTGCCAGCAGCGCCGGACTAAGCACAGATACGCAGTATTTT.

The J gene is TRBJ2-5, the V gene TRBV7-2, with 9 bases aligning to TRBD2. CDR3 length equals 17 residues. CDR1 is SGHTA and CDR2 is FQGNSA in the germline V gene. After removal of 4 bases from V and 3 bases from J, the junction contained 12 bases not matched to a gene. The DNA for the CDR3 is TGTGCCAGCAGCTCCCGTCGGAGCGGGGGGATGAAAGAGACCCAGTACTTC. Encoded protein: CASSSRRSGGMKETQYF.

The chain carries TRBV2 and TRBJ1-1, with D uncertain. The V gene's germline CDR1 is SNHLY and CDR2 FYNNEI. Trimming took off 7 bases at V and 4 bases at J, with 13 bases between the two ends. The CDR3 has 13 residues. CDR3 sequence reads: CASTTEGRTEAFF. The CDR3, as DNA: TGTGCCAGCACCACAGAGGGCCGCACTGAAGCTTTCTTT.

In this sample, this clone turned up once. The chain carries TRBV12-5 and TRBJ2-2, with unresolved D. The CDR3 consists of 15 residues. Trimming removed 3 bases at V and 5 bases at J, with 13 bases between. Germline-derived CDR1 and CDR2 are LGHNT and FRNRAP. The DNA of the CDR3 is TGTGCTAGTGGTTTTACTGCTACCCGGACCGGGGAGCTGTTTTTT. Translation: CASGFTATRTGELFF.

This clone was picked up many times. The CDR3 protein is CASSLGLRLAELTDTQYF. The CDR3, as DNA: TGTGCCAGCAGCTTAGGCCTGCGACTAGCGGAGCTCACAGATACGCAGTATTTT. The chain couples TRBV13 to TRBJ2-3; TRBD2 agrees at 9 bases. The CDR3 sequence is 18 residues long. Losses at the gene ends were 0 bases for V and 2 bases for J; bases not matched to a gene: 9. CDR1 and CDR2 from the germline V gene are PRHDT and FYEKMQ (reference sequence).

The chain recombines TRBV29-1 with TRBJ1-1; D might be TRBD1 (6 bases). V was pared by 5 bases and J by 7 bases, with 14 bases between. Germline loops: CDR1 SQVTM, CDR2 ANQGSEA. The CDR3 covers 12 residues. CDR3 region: CSVLTGAYEAFF. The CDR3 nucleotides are TGCAGCGTTCTGACAGGAGCCTATGAAGCTTTCTTT.

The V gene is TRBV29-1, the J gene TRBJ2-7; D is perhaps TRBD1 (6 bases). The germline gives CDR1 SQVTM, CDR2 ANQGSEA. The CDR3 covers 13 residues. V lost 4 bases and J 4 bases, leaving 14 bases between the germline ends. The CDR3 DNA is TGCAGCGTTGTACAGGGTTTTGGGTACGAGCAGTACTTC. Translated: CSVVQGFGYEQYF.

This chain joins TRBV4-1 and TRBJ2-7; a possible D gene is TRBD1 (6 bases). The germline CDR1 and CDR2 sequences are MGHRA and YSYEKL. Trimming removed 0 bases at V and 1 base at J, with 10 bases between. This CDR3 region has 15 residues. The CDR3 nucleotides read TGCGCCAGCAGCCAAGACCACGGACAGTCCTACGAGCAGTACTTC. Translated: CASSQDHGQSYEQYF.

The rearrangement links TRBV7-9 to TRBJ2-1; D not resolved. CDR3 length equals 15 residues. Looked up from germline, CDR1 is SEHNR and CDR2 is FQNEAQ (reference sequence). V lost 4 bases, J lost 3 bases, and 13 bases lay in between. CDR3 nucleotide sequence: TGTGCCAGCAGCTATTCTAGTGGTTTCTACAATGAGCAGTTCTTC. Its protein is CASSYSSGFYNEQFF.

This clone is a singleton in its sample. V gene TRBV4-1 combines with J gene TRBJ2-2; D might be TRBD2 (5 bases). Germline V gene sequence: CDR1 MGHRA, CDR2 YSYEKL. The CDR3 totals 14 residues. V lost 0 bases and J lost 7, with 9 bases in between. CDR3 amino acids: CASSQDPEGGELFF. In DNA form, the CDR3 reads TGCGCCAGCAGCCAAGATCCTGAGGGCGGGGAGCTGTTTTTT.

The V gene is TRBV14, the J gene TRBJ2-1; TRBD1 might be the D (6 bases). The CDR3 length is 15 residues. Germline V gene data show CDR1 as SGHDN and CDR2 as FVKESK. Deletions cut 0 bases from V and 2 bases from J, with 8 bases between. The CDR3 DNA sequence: TGTGCCAGCAGCCAAGAATCAGGGGCCTACAATGAGCAGTTCTTC. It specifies CASSQESGAYNEQFF.